These T cell receptor beta chains were read from a single sample in a study of identifying expanded T cells in peripheral blood. The repertoire was sequenced with immunoSEQ multiplex PCR; TCRdb's copy has only in-frame clones and lacks some. Among some 95,000 clones, around 90% were seen once, and the ten largest hold around 5.9%. The sequenced sample was blood. Source of these receptors: a person aged 18 to 70 in good health. CDR3s leave out the opening cysteine and the closing phenylalanine or tryptophan. Each record gives: CDR3 length, V gene, J gene, CDR3 protein.

cdr3_length: 20
v_call: TRBV19
j_call: TRBJ1-5
cdr3_aa: ASRRRRDSTSPQRGAGQPQH

cdr3_length: 15
v_call: TRBV7-9
j_call: TRBJ2-1
cdr3_aa: ASSRGSGDQRYNEQF

cdr3_length: 14
v_call: TRBV15
j_call: TRBJ1-5
cdr3_aa: ATSARGDMGNQPQH

cdr3_length: 12
v_call: TRBV7-2
j_call: TRBJ1-2
cdr3_aa: ASTFDRGDRGYT

cdr3_length: 14
v_call: TRBV5-3
j_call: TRBJ2-3
cdr3_aa: ARSAGTSGRTDTQY

cdr3_length: 11
v_call: TRBV2
j_call: TRBJ1-5
cdr3_aa: ASSLNSNQPQH

cdr3_length: 11
v_call: TRBV11-2
j_call: TRBJ1-1
cdr3_aa: ASSTSTGIGAF

cdr3_length: 12
v_call: TRBV18
j_call: TRBJ2-2
cdr3_aa: ASSPRLNTGELF

cdr3_length: 13
v_call: TRBV4-1
j_call: TRBJ2-1
cdr3_aa: ASSQVQGSYNEQF

cdr3_length: 11
v_call: TRBV9
j_call: TRBJ1-1
cdr3_aa: ASSVGSTTEAF

cdr3_length: 10
v_call: TRBV6-5
j_call: TRBJ2-1
cdr3_aa: ASSPSNNEQF

cdr3_length: 11
v_call: TRBV19
j_call: TRBJ1-5
cdr3_aa: ASKNRLNQPQH

cdr3_length: 10
v_call: TRBV9
j_call: TRBJ1-2
cdr3_aa: ASSGTGWGYT

cdr3_length: 12
v_call: TRBV6-5
j_call: TRBJ1-1
cdr3_aa: ASSFQGGGTEAF

cdr3_length: 13
v_call: TRBV4-1
j_call: TRBJ2-7
cdr3_aa: ASSQGAQGAYEQY

cdr3_length: 10
v_call: TRBV9
j_call: TRBJ1-2
cdr3_aa: ASSVGTHGYT

cdr3_length: 13
v_call: TRBV6-5
j_call: TRBJ2-7
cdr3_aa: ASRRDTNPNYEQY

cdr3_length: 16
v_call: TRBV19
j_call: TRBJ1-5
cdr3_aa: ASISPSDRGNGNQPQH

cdr3_length: 11
v_call: TRBV30
j_call: TRBJ2-3
cdr3_aa: AWSVWAKDTQY

cdr3_length: 14
v_call: TRBV19
j_call: TRBJ2-5
cdr3_aa: ASSNAGYLGEETQY